This T cell receptor beta chain was captured in a study of T-cell memory formation after mild COVID-19. Germline assignment: CDR1 SGHAT and CDR2 FQNNGV. V gave up 4 bases and J gave up 5 bases; unmatched junction bases: 7. The CDR3 consists of 15 residues. TCRdb reprocessed the 5' RACE reads via MiXCR and lists one record per CDR3 protein. The table has almost 350,000 distinct CDR3 sequences, 20% to 25% seen once. The receptor comes from a man younger than 35 who had mild COVID-19 (a few samples of this study predate the infection). Cell type and time point are not known. This sequence joins TRBV11-2 and TRBJ2-2; TRBD2 agrees at 7 bases. Input material: PBMCs or a T cell subset sorted from them (not recorded which). The CDR3 region has the DNA TGTGCCAGCAGCTGGACCGGGACTACGACCGGGGAGCTGTTTTTT. It specifies CASSWTGTTTGELFF.